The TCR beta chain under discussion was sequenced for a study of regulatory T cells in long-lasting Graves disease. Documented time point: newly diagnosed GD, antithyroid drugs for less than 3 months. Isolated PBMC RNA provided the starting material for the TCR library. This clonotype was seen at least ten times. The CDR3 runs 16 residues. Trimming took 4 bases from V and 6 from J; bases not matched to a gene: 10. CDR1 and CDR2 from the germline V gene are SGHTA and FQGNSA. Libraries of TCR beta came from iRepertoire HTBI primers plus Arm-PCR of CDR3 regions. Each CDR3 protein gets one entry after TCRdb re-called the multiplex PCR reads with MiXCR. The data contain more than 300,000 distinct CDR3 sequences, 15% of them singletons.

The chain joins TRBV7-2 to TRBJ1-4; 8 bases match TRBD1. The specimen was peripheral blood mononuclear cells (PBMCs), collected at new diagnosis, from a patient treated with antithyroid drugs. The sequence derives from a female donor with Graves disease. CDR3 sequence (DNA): TGTGCCAGCAGCTACCTTAGGGACAGGTTGGATGAAAAACTGTTTTTT. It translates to CASSYLRDRLDEKLFF.